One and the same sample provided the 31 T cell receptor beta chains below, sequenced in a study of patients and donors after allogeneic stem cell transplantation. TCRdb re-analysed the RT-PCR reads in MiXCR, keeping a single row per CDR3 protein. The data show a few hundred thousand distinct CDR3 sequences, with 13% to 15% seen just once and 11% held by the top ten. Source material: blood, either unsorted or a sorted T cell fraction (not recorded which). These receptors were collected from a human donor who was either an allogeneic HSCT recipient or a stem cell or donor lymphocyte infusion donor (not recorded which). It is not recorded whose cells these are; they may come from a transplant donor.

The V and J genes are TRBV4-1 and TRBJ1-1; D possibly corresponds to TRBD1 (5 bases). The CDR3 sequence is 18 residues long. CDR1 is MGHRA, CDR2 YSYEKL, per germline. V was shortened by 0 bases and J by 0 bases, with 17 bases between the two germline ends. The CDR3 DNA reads TGCGCCAGCAGCCAAGAAGACGGGGGTAGCGTTTTGAACACTGAAGCTTTCTTT. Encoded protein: CASSQEDGGSVLNTEAFF.

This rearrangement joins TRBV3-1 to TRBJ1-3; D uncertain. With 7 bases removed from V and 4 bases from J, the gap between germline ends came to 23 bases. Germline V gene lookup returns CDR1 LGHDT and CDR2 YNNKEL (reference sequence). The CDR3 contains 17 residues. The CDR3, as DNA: TGTGCCAGCAATAAACTCACCTCGACGGAACGGGGAAACACCATATATTTT. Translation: CASNKLTSTERGNTIYF. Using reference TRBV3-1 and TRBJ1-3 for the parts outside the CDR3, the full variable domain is DTAVSQTPKYLVTQMGNDKSIKCEQNLGHDTMYWYKQDSKKFLKIMFSYNNKELIINETVPNRFSPKSPDKAHLNLHINSLELGDSAVYFCASNKLTSTERGNTIYFGEGSWLTVV.

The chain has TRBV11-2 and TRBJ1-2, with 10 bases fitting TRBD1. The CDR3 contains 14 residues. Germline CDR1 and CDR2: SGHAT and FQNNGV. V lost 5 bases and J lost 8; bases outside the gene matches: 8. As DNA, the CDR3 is TGTGCCAGCAGCGCGACAGGGGGCGCGCGGGGCTACACCTTC. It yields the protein CASSATGGARGYTF. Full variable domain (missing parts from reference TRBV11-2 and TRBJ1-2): EAGVAQSPRYKIIEKRQSVAFWCNPISGHATLYWYQQILGQGPKLLIQFQNNGVVDDSQLPKDRFSAERLKGVDSTLKIQPAKLEDSAVYLCASSATGGARGYTFGSGTRLTVV.

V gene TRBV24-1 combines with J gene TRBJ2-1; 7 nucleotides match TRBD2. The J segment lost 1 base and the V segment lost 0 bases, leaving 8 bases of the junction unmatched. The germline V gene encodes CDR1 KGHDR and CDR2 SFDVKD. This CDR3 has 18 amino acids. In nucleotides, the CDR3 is TGTGCCACCAGTGATTTGGTTGGGGAGGGAGGATCCTACAATGAGCAGTTCTTC. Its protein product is CATSDLVGEGGSYNEQFF.

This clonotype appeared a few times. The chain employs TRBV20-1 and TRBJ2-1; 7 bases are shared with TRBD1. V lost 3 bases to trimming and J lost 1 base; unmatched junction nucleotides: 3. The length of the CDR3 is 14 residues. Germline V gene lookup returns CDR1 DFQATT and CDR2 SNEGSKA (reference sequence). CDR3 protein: CSASGQASYNEQFF. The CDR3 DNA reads TGCAGTGCTAGTGGACAGGCTTCCTACAATGAGCAGTTCTTC.

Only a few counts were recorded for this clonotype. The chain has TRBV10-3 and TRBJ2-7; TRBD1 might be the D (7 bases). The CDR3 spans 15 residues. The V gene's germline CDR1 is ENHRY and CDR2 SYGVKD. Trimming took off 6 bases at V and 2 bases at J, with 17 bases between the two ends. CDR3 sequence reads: CAIRDGRDRTYEQYF. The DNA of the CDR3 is TGTGCCATCAGAGACGGGCGGGACAGAACCTACGAGCAGTACTTC.

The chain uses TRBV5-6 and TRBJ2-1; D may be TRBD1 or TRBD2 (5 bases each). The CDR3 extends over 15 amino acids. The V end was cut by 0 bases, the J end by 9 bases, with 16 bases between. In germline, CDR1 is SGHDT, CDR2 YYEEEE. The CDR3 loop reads CASSLAGTKRGEQFF. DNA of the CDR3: TGTGCCAGCAGCTTGGCCGGGACCAAGCGTGGTGAGCAGTTCTTC.

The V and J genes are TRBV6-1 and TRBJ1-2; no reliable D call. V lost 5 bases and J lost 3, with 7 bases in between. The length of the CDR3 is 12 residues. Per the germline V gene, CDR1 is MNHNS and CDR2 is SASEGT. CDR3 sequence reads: CASSLWDYGYTF. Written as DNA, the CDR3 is TGTGCCAGCAGTTTGTGGGACTATGGCTACACCTTC.

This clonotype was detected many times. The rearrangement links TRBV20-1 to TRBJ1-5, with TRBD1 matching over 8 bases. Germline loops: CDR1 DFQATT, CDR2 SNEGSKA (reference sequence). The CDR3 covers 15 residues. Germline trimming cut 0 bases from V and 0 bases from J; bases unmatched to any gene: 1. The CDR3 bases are TGCAGTGCTAGAGAACAGGGGGGTAGCAATCAGCCCCAGCATTTT. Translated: CSAREQGGSNQPQHF.

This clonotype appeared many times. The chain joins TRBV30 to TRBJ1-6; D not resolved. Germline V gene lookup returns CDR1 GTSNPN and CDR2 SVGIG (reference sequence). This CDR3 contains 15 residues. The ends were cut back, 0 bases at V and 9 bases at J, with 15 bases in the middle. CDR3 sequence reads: CAWSVGGGLRSPLHF. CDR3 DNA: TGTGCCTGGAGTGTAGGTGGTGGTCTTCGTTCACCCCTCCACTTT. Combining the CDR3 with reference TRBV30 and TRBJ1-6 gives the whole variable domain SQTIHQWPATLVQPVGSPLSLECTVEGTSNPNLYWYRQAAGRGLQLLFYSVGIGQISSEVPQNLSASRPQDRQFILSSKKLLLSDSGFYLCAWSVGGGLRSPLHFGNGTRLTVT.

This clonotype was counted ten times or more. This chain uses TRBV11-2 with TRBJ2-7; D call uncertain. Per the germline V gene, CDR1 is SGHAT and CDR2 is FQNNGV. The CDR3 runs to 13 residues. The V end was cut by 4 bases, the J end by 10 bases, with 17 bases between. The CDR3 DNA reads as TGTGCCAGCAGCTCAGATATAAGGCTGGGCCAGTACTTC. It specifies CASSSDIRLGQYF.

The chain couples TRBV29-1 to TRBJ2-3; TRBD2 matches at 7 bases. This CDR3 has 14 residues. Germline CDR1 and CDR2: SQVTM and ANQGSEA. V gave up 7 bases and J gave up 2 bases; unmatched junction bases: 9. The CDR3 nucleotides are TGCAGCGCCTCAGCGGGGAGACTCACAGATACGCAGTATTTT. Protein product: CSASAGRLTDTQYF.

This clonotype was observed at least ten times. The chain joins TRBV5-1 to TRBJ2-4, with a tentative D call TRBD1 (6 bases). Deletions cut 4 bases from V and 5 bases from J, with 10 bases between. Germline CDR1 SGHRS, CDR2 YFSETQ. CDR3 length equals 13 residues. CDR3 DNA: TGCGCCAGCAGCCGGGACACCGAAAACATTCAGTACTTC. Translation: CASSRDTENIQYF. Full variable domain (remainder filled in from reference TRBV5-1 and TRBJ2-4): KAGVTQTPRYLIKTRGQQVTLSCSPISGHRSVSWYQQTPGQGLQFLFEYFSETQRNKGNFPGRFSGRQFSNSRSEMNVSTLELGDSALYLCASSRDTENIQYFGAGTRLSVL.

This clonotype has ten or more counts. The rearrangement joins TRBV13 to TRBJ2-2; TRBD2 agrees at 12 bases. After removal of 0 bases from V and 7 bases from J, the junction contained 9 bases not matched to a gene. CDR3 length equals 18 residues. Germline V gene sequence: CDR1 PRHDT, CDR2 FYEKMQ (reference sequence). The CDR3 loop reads CASSLGFRTSGIGGELFF. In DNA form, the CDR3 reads TGTGCCAGCAGCTTAGGCTTTCGGACTAGCGGGATTGGCGGGGAGCTGTTTTTT.

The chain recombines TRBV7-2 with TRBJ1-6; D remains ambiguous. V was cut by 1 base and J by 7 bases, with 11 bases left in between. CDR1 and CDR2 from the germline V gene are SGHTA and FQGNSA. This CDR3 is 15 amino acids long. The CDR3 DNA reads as TGTGCCAGCAGCTTAGAGTTGTCTCCAAATTCACCCCTCCACTTT. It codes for CASSLELSPNSPLHF.

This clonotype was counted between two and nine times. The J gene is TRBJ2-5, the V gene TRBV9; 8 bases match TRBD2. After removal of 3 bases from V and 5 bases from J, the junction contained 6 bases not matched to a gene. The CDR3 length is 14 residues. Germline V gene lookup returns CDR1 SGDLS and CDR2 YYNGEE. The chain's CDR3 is CASSAGGVGETQYF. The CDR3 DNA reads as TGTGCCAGCAGCGCCGGGGGGGTTGGGGAGACCCAGTACTTC.

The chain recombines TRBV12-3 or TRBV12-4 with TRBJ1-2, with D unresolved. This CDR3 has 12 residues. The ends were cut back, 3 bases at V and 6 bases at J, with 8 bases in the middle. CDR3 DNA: TGTGCCAGCAGTTTCATCGGCGATGGCTACACCTTC. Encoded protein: CASSFIGDGYTF.

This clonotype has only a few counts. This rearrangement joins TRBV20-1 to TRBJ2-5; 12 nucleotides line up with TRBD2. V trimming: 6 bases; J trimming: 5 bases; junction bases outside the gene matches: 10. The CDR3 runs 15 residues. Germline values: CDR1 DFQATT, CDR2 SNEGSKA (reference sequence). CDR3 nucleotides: TGCAGTGCAGCCCGCCCCACTAGCGGGAGGGAGACCCAGTACTTC. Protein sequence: CSAARPTSGRETQYF.

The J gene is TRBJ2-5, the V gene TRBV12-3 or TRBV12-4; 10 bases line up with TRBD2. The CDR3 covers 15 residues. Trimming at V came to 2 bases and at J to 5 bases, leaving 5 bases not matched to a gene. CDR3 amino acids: CASSLTLAGRETQYF. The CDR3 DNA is TGTGCCAGCAGTTTAACACTAGCGGGACGGGAGACCCAGTACTTC.

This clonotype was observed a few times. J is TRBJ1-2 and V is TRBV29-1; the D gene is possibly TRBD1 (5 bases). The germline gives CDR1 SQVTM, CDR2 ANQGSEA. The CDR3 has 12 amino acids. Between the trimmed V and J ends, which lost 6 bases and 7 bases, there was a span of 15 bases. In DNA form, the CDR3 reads TGCAGCGTCCGAAAGCAGGGTTTTGGCTACACCTTC. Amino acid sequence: CSVRKQGFGYTF.

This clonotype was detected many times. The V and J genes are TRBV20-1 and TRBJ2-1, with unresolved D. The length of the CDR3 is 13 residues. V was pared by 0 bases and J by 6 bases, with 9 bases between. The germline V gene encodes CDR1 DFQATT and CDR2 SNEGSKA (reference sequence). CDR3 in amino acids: CSARDTRANEQFF. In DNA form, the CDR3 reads TGCAGTGCTAGAGATACCCGGGCCAATGAGCAGTTCTTC.

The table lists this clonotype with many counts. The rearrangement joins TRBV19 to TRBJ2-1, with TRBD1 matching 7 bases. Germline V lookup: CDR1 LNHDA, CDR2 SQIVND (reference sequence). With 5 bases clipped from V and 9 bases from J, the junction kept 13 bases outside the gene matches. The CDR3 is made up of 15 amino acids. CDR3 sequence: CASSFLGQKGPEQFF. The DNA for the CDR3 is TGTGCCAGTAGTTTCCTGGGACAGAAAGGGCCTGAGCAGTTCTTC.

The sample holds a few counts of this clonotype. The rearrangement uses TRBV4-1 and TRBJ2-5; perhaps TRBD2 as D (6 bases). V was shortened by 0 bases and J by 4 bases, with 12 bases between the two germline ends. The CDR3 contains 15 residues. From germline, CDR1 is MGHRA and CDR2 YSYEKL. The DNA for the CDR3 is TGCGCCAGCAGCCAAGAGGAGGGTAGCGGAGAGACCCAGTACTTC. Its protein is CASSQEEGSGETQYF.

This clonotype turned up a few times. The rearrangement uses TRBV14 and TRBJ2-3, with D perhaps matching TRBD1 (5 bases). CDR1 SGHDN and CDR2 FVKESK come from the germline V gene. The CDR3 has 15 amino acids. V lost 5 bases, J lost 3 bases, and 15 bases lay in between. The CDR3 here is CASSLFGHRTDTQYF. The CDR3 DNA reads TGTGCCAGCAGCTTATTCGGACACCGGACAGATACGCAGTATTTT.

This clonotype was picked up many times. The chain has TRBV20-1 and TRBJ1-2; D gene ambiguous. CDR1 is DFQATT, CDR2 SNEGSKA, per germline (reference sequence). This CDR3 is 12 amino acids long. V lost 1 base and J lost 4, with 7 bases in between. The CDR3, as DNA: TGCAGTGCTAGAGTGGGCCTCTATGGCTACACCTTC. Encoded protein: CSARVGLYGYTF.

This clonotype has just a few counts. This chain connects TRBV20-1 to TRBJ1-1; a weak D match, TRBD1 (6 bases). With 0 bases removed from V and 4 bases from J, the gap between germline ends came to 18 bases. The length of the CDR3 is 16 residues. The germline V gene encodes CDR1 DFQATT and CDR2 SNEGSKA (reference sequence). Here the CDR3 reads CSAREFTGAQGTEAFF. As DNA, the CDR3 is TGCAGTGCTAGAGAGTTTACGGGGGCGCAAGGCACTGAAGCTTTCTTT.

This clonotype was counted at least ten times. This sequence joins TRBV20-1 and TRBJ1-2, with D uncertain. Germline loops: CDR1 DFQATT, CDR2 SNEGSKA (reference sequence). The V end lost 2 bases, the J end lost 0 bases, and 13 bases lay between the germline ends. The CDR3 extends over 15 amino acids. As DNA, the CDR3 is TGCAGTGCTAGAACTGACGGCGCAACTAACTATGGCTACACCTTC. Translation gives CSARTDGATNYGYTF.

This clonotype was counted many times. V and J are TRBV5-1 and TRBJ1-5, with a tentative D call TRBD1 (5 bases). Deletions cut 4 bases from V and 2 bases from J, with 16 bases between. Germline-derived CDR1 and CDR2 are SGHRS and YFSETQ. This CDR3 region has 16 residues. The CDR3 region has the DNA TGCGCCAGCAGCCTCATCGGGGGGTTCGGCAATCAGCCCCAGCATTTT. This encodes CASSLIGGFGNQPQHF.

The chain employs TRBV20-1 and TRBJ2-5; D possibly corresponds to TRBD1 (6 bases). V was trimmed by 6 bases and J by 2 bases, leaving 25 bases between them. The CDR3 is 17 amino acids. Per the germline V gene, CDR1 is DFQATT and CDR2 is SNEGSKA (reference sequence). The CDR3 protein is CSAYPQPLGQPQETQYF. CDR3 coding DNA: TGCAGTGCCTACCCACAACCATTAGGACAGCCTCAAGAGACCCAGTACTTC.

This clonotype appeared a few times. As DNA, the CDR3 is TGTGCCAGCAGCCAAGGATGGGGGATAGCCGGGGAGCTGTTTTTT. Encoded protein: CASSQGWGIAGELFF. V gene TRBV3-1 combines with J gene TRBJ2-2; tentatively, D is TRBD1 or TRBD2 (5 bases each). Trimming stripped 1 base from V and 6 bases from J, with 12 bases between. The V gene's germline CDR1 is LGHDT and CDR2 YNNKEL (reference sequence). CDR3 length: 15 residues.

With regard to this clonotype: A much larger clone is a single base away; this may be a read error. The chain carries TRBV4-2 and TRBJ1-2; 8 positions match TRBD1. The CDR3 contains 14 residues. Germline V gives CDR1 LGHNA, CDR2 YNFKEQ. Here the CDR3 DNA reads TGTGCCAGCAGCCCGTCGGACAGGGCCTATGGCAACACCTTC. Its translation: CASSPSDRAYGNTF.